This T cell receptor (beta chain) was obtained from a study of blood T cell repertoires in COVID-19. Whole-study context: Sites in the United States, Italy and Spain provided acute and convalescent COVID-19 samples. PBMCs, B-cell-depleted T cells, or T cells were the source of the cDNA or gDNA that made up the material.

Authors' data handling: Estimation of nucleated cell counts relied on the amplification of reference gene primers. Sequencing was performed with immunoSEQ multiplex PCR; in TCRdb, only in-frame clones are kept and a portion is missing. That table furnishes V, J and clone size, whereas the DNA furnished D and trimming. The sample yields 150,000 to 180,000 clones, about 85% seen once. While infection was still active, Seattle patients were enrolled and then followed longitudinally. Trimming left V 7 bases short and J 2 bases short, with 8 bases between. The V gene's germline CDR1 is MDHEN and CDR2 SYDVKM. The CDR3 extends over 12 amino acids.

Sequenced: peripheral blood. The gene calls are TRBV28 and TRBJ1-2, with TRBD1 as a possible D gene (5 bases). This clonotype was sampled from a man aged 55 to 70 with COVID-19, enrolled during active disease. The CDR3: CASIRGNYGYTF. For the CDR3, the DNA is TGTGCCAGCATCCGGGGGAACTATGGCTACACCTTC.